What follows are 12 T cell receptor beta chains derived from one specimen sequenced in a study of cytomegalovirus exposure and HLA in healthy donors. It was with 60 Vbeta and 13 Jbeta primers that the PCR ran. Here immunoSEQ multiplex PCR was the method, and the copy in TCRdb shows in-frame clones only, minus some. The table lists around 110,000 clones, approximately 70% of them singletons. What was sequenced was PBMCs. These receptors were obtained from a man under 40 in good health and CMV-seropositive.

V gene TRBV14 combines with J gene TRBJ1-5, with 11 bases lining up with TRBD1. The CDR3 runs to 16 residues. J was trimmed by 7 bases and V by 4 bases; bases with no gene match: 9. CDR1 and CDR2 from the germline V gene are SGHDN and FVKESK. In DNA form, the CDR3 reads TGTGCCAGCAGCCCATGGACAGGGGGCGAATCCCAGCCCCAGCATTTT. It yields the protein CASSPWTGGESQPQHF.

This chain links TRBV6-5 with TRBJ2-6; a possible D gene is TRBD2 (6 bases). CDR1 and CDR2 (germline): MNHEY, SVGAGI. This CDR3 has 13 residues. V was cut by 6 bases and J by 4 bases, with 7 bases left in between. This chain's CDR3 is CASRGRGANVLTF. CDR3 bases: TGTGCCAGCAGGGGGAGGGGGGCCAACGTCCTGACTTTC.

The chain carries TRBV9 and TRBJ1-1; TRBD1 aligns across 12 bases. V shed 5 bases and J 3 bases; nucleotides not matched to a gene: 5. CDR1 and CDR2 (germline): SGDLS, YYNGEE. The CDR3 extends over 15 amino acids. This chain's CDR3 is CASSGTGGGDTEAFF. For the CDR3, the DNA is TGTGCCAGCAGTGGGACAGGGGGCGGCGACACTGAAGCTTTCTTT.

The chain has TRBV4-3 and TRBJ1-1, with D hard to call. Germline loops: CDR1 LGHNA, CDR2 YSLEER. CDR3 length: 16 residues. Trimming took 4 bases from V and 1 from J, leaving 16 bases between them. The CDR3 nucleotides are TGCGCCAGCAGCCGCGGGCGTGGGGAGGCGAACACTGAAGCTTTCTTT. This encodes CASSRGRGEANTEAFF.

The gene calls are TRBV6-7 and TRBJ1-4; 7 nucleotides agree with TRBD1. TRBV6-7 falls under the ORF class, with uncertain function. The CDR3 sequence is 16 residues long. V was pared by 2 bases and J by 4 bases, with 7 bases of the junction left unmatched. CDR3 DNA sequence: TGTGCCAGCAGTTACACTGGGGACAGCCGTAATGAAAAACTGTTTTTT. It is translated as CASSYTGDSRNEKLFF.

This clone has more than one count but fewer than ten. V is TRBV7-9 and J is TRBJ2-7; TRBD1 agrees at 8 bases. The CDR3 covers 16 residues. Trimming removed 5 bases from V and 2 bases from J; junction bases left unmatched: 11. The germline V gene has CDR1 SEHNR and CDR2 FQNEAQ (reference sequence). DNA of the CDR3: TGTGCCAGCAGCCCCACCGGGACAGGTGCCCCCTACGAGCAGTACTTC. This sequence encodes CASSPTGTGAPYEQYF.

The J gene is TRBJ2-5, the V gene TRBV7-8; TRBD1 aligns across 9 bases. The V gene's germline CDR1 is SGHVS and CDR2 FQNEAQ. The CDR3 length is 13 residues. The J segment lost 6 bases and the V segment lost 6 bases, leaving 5 bases of the junction unmatched. Written as DNA, the CDR3 is TGTGCCAGCAGGAACAGGGGGCAAAAGACCCAGTACTTC. Translated: CASRNRGQKTQYF.

CDR3 protein: CASSYSIFRGQPCTDTQYF. CDR3 DNA sequence: TGTGCCAGCAGTTACTCGATTTTCAGGGGGCAGCCTTGCACAGATACGCAGTATTTT. This chain connects TRBV6-8 to TRBJ2-3; 8 positions match TRBD1. The germline V gene has CDR1 MNHGY and CDR2 SAAAGT. CDR3 length: 19 residues. V shed 0 bases, J shed 1 base, and the junction held 12 bases outside the gene matches.

The chain uses TRBV29-1 and TRBJ1-2; 7 nucleotides agree with TRBD1. Germline CDR1 reads SQVTM; CDR2 reads ANQGSEA. This CDR3 has 14 amino acids. Losses at the gene ends were 4 bases for V and 0 bases for J; bases not matched to a gene: 5. The chain's CDR3 is CSVGGQSTNYGYTF. The CDR3 DNA reads as TGCAGCGTTGGGGGACAGAGCACTAACTATGGCTACACCTTC.

This clone was seen only a few times. The V call is TRBV19, the J call TRBJ1-1; 7 bases agree with TRBD1. Germline-derived CDR1 and CDR2 are LNHDA and SQIVND (reference sequence). There are 14 residues in the CDR3. Unmatched junction bases numbered 13, after V lost 5 bases and J lost 10 bases. The CDR3 region is CASSSTAGGLVAFF. The CDR3 nucleotides are TGTGCCAGTAGTTCCACAGCAGGGGGTCTGGTAGCTTTCTTT.

This rearrangement joins TRBV7-2 to TRBJ2-5, with 12 nucleotides matching TRBD2. Germline values: CDR1 SGHTA, CDR2 FQGNSA. J was trimmed by 7 bases and V by 1 base; bases with no gene match: 13. The CDR3 runs 18 residues. The CDR3 nucleotides are TGTGCCAGCAGCTTAGAACCCCTAGCGGGAGGGCGCGGGGGGACCCAGTACTTC. Its translation: CASSLEPLAGGRGGTQYF.

The CDR3 DNA reads TGTGCCAGCAGCCAAGCGGGGGGTGTGAATGAGCAGTTCTTC. It is translated as CASSQAGGVNEQFF. The rearrangement links TRBV14 to TRBJ2-1, with 7 bases fitting TRBD2. The germline V gene encodes CDR1 SGHDN and CDR2 FVKESK. The CDR3 contains 14 residues. The V and J ends lost 1 base and 7 bases, in that order; junction bases with no gene match: 4.